What follows describes a single TCR beta chain. The sample comes from a study of technical replicates of blood from a few donors. V lost 10 bases and J 4 bases, leaving 17 bases between the germline ends. Germline lookup yields CDR1 MNHNS and CDR2 SASEGT. This CDR3 has 14 residues. The table came from immunoSEQ multiplex PCR; TCRdb's copy has only in-frame clones and leaves some out. Here the sample spans 75,000 to 90,000 clones, 93% being singletons. This receptor was identified in a human donor in good health. The chain is built from TRBV6-1 and TRBJ2-1, with a tentative D call TRBD1 (5 bases). The specimen was T cells isolated from PBMCs. In DNA form, the CDR3 reads TGTGCCACCGTGCAGGGCCGCGTTTACAATGAGCAGTTCTTC. Residues: CATVQGRVYNEQFF.